The rows below give T cell receptor beta chains drawn from one sample of a study of multiple sclerosis patients with progressive multifocal leukoencephalopathy. TCRdb keeps only in-frame clones here, not all; method: immunoSEQ multiplex PCR. The sample lists 31,000 or so clones; around nine tenths were seen once. Sequences were obtained from PBMCs. Receptors were obtained from a human donor with multiple sclerosis. Both conserved end residues are part of each CDR3. Each record gives: clone size, CDR3 length, D gene, J gene, V gene, CDR3 DNA, CDR3 protein. The D gene is left open where the match is weak. Size values are once, few and many counts, or a class for expanded clones, and some rows have none.

NA 14 TRBD1 TRBJ1-1 TRBV5-1 TGCGCCAGCAGCAAGGGACAGCAGAACACTGAAGCTTTCTTT CASSKGQQNTEAFF
NA 15 NA TRBJ1-1 TRBV9 TGTGCCAGCAACCAGGGACCATACATGAACACTGAAGCTTTCTTT CASNQGPYMNTEAFF
NA 15 NA TRBJ2-3 TRBV29-1 TGCAGCGTAACAAGACAGGCATTGTCAGCAGATACGCAGTATTTT CSVTRQALSADTQYF
NA 18 NA TRBJ1-5 TRBV21-1 TGTGCCAGCAGCCAAAAGCGCAGGAGCCCAGGAGGCAATCAGCCCCAGCATTTT CASSQKRRSPGGNQPQHF
NA 14 NA TRBJ2-7 TRBV6-1 TGTGCCAGCTCGGGGCAGGGGCGATCCTACGAGCAGTACTTC CASSGQGRSYEQYF
NA 13 NA TRBJ2-7 TRBV29-1 TGCAGCGTGGGAGGCGGAGACCGCTACGAGCAGTACTTC CSVGGGDRYEQYF
NA 14 TRBD1 TRBJ1-5 TRBV7-8 TGTGCCAGCAGCCCGACAGGGCTCAATCAGCCCCAGCATTTT CASSPTGLNQPQHF
NA 15 TRBD1 TRBJ2-7 TRBV15 TGTGCCACCAGCAGAGATAGGACAGGGGATTACGAGCAGTACTTC CATSRDRTGDYEQYF
NA 18 TRBD1 TRBJ1-1 TRBV7-9 TGTGCCAGCAGCTTAGGAAACCTAACGGGACAGGGAAACACTGAAGCTTTCTTT CASSLGNLTGQGNTEAFF
NA 15 NA TRBJ1-6 TRBV27 TGTGCCAGCAGTCTATCCCGACCCCCACGCTCACCCCTCCACTTT CASSLSRPPRSPLHF
NA 17 NA TRBJ2-7 TRBV7-9 TGTGCCAGCAGCTTAAGAGGAGCCCCGGGGGGCCGTTACGAGCAGTACTTC CASSLRGAPGGRYEQYF
NA 17 NA TRBJ1-5 TRBV4-1 TGCGCCAGCAGCCAAGATATGGACACCTTCAGCAATCAGCCCCAGCATTTT CASSQDMDTFSNQPQHF
NA 15 TRBD2 TRBJ2-2 TRBV9 TGTGCCAGCAGCGTAGGACTAGCCACCGCCGGGGAGCTGTTTTTT CASSVGLATAGELFF
NA 17 NA TRBJ1-1 TRBV6-1 TGTGCCAGCACTGAGGGACACGGGGACTTAATTAACACTGAAGCTTTCTTT CASTEGHGDLINTEAFF
NA 15 TRBD2 TRBJ2-1 TRBV9 TGTGCCAGCAGCGTAGATACTAGCGGTAACAATGAGCAGTTCTTC CASSVDTSGNNEQFF
NA 13 NA TRBJ2-7 TRBV4-3 TGCGCCAGCAGCCCCGTAGAAGACTACGAGCAGTACTTC CASSPVEDYEQYF
NA 15 NA TRBJ1-3 TRBV19 TGTGCCAGTAGTGCGACAGTGATCTCTGGAAACACCATATATTTT CASSATVISGNTIYF
once 14 NA TRBJ2-3 TRBV6-5 TGTGCCAGCAACGACAGGGGGACTAGCGATACGCAGTATTTT CASNDRGTSDTQYF
NA 16 NA TRBJ1-2 TRBV6-6 TGTGCCAGCAGTTACTCGTTCAGGGCCCCTAACTATGGCTACACCTTC CASSYSFRAPNYGYTF
NA 13 NA TRBJ1-1 TRBV9 TGTGCCAGCAGCGTAGGATCAGGGGCTGAAGCTTTCTTT CASSVGSGAEAFF
NA 16 NA TRBJ2-7 TRBV11-2 TGTGCCAGCAGCGTACTTACAGGGATTGAATCCTACGAGCAGTACTTC CASSVLTGIESYEQYF
once 13 NA TRBJ2-2 TRBV10-2 TGCGCCAGCACCGATTCCGGCACCGGGGAGCTGTTTTTT CASTDSGTGELFF
once 18 NA TRBJ2-1 TRBV18 TGTGCCAGCTCACCTCAAGGCCAGGGGGGCATTAGAAAGGGTGAGCAGTTCTTC CASSPQGQGGIRKGEQFF